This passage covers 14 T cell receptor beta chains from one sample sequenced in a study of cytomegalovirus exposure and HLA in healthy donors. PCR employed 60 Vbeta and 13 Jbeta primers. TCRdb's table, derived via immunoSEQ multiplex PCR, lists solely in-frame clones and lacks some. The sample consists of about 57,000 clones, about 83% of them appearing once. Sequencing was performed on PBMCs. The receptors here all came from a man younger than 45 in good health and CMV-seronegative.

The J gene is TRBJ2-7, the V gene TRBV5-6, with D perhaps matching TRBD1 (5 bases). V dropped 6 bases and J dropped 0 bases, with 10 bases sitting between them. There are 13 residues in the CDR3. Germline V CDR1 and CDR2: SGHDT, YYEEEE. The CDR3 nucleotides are TGTGCCAGCAAGGGGCGGTTCTCCTACGAGCAGTACTTC. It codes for CASKGRFSYEQYF.

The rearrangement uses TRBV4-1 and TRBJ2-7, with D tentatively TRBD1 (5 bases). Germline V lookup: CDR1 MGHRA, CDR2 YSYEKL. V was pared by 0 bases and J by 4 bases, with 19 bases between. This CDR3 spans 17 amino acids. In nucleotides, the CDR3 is TGCGCCAGCAGCCAAGATACGTCAGGTCAGGGATGGTACGAGCAGTACTTC. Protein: CASSQDTSGQGWYEQYF.

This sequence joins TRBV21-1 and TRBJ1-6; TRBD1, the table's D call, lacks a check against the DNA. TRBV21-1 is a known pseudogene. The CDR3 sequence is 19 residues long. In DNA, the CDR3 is TGTGCCAGCAGCAAAGCCGCAGGCTTAAGGGGCTCCTATAATTCACCCCTCCACTTT. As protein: CASSKAAGLRGSYNSPLHF.

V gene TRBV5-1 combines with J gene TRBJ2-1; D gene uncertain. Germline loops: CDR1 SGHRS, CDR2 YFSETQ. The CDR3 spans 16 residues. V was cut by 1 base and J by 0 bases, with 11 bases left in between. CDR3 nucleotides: TGCGCCAGCAGCTTGTCTTATTCTAGCTCCTACAATGAGCAGTTCTTC. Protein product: CASSLSYSSSYNEQFF.

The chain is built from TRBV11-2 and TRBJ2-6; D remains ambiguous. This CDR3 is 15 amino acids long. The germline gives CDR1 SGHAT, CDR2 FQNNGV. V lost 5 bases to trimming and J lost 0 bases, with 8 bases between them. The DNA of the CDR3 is TGTGCCAGCAGCACGATCAGCTCTGGGGCCAACGTCCTGACTTTC. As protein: CASSTISSGANVLTF.

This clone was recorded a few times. CDR3: CAISESGTGGSYEQYF. As DNA, the CDR3 is TGTGCCATCAGTGAGTCCGGGACAGGGGGCTCCTACGAGCAGTACTTC. The chain couples TRBV10-3 to TRBJ2-7, with 11 bases aligning to TRBD1. The CDR3 length is 16 residues. The trim removed 0 bases at V and 0 bases at J, leaving 1 base unmatched. Germline V lookup: CDR1 ENHRY, CDR2 SYGVKD.

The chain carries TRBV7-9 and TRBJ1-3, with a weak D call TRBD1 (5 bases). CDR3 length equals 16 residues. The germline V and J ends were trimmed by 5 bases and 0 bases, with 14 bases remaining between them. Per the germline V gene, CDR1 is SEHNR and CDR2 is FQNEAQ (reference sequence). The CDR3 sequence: CASSSSRVYSGNTIYF. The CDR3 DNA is TGTGCCAGCAGCAGCAGCAGGGTATACTCTGGAAACACCATATATTTT.

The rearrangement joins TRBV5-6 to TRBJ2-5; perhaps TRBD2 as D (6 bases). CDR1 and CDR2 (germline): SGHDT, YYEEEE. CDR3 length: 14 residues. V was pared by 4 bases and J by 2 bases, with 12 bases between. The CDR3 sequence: CASSRRAGQETQYF. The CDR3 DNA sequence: TGTGCCAGCAGCCGGAGGGCAGGACAAGAGACCCAGTACTTC.

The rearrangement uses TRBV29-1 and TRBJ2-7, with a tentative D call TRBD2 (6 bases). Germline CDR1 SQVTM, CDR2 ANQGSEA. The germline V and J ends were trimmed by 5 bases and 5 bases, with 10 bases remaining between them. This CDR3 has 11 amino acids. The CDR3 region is CSVLWRDEQYF. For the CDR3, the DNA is TGCAGCGTTTTGTGGAGGGACGAGCAGTACTTC.

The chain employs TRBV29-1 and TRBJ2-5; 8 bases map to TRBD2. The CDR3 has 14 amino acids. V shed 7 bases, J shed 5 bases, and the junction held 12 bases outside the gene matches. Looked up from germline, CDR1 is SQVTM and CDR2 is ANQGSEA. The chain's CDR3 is CSGRSGGRTETQYF. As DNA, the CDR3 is TGCAGCGGCCGGTCTGGCGGGAGGACGGAGACCCAGTACTTC. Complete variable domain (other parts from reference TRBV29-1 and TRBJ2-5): SAVISQKPSRDICQRGTSLTIQCQVDSQVTMMFWYRQQPGQSLTLIATANQGSEATYESGFVIDKFPISRPNLTFSTLTVSNMSPEDSSIYLCSGRSGGRTETQYFGPGTRLLVL.

The CDR3 region has the DNA TGTGCCAGCAGCTTGAACAGTGGAAACACCATATATTTT. Protein sequence: CASSLNSGNTIYF. The rearrangement links TRBV7-2 to TRBJ1-3; D is ambiguous. Trimming cost V 3 bases and J 3 bases, with 6 bases left between them. CDR3 length: 13 amino acids. The germline CDR1 and CDR2 sequences are SGHTA and FQGNSA.

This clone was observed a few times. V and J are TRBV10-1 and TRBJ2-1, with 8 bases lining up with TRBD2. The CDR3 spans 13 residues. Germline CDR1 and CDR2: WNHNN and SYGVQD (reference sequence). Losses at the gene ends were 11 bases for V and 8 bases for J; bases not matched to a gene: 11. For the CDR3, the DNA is TGCGCCCAGTGCGACGGGGGGGACCATGAGCAGTTCTTC. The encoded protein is CAQCDGGDHEQFF.

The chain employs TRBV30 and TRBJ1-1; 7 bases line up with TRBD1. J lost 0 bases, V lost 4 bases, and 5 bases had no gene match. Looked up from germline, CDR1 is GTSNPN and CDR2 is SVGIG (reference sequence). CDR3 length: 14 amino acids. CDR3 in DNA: TGTGCCTGGATTAACACAGGGGTGAACACTGAAGCTTTCTTT. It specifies CAWINTGVNTEAFF.

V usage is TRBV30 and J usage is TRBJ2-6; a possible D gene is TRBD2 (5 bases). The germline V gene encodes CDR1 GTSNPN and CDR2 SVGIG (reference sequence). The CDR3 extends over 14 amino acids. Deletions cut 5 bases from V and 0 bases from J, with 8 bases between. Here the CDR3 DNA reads TGTGCCTGGGAGGGAGTCTCTGGGGCCAACGTCCTGACTTTC. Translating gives CAWEGVSGANVLTF.